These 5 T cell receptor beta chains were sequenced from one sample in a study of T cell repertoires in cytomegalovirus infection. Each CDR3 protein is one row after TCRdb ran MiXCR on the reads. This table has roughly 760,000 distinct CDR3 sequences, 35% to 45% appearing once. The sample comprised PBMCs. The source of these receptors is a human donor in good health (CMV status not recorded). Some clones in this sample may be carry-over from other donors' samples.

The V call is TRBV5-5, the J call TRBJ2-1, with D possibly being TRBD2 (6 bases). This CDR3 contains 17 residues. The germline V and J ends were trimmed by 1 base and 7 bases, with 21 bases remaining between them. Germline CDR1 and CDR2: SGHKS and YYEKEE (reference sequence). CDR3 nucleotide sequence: TGTGCCAGCAGCTTGATACAAAGTGTCCCGGGGAGGAATGAGCAGTTCTTC. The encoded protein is CASSLIQSVPGRNEQFF. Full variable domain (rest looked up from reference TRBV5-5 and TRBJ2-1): DAGVTQSPTHLIKTRGQQVTLRCSPISGHKSVSWYQQVLGQGPQFIFQYYEKEERGRGNFPDRFSARQFPNYSSELNVNALLLGDSALYLCASSLIQSVPGRNEQFFGPGTRLTVL.

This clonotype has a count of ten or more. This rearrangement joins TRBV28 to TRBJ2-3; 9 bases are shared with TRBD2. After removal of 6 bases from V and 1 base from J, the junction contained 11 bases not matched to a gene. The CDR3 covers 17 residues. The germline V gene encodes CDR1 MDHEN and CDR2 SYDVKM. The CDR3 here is CASRPVSGTSRTDTQYF. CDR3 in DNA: TGTGCCAGCAGACCCGTATCGGGGACTAGCCGCACAGATACGCAGTATTTT.

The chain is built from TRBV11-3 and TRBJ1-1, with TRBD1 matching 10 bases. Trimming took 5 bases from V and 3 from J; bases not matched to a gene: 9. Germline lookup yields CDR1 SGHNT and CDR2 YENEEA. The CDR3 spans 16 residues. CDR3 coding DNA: TGTGCCAGCAGCCAGCGGACAGGGGGGGTGGACACTGAAGCTTTCTTT. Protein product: CASSQRTGGVDTEAFF.

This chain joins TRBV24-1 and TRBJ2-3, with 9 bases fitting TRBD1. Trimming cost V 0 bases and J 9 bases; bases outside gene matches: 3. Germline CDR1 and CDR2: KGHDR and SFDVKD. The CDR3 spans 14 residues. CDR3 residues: CATSDLQQGATQYF. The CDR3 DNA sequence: TGTGCCACCAGTGATTTGCAACAGGGGGCAACGCAGTATTTT.

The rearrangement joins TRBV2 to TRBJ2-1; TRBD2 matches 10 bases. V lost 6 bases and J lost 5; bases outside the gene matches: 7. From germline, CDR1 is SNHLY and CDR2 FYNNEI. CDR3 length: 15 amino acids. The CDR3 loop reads CASRPVLAGDNEQFF. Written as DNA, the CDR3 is TGTGCCAGCAGACCCGTTCTAGCGGGGGACAATGAGCAGTTCTTC.